Following are 27 T cell receptor beta chains from one sample sequenced in a study of T cell responses to AZD1222 COVID-19 vaccine. Clones were sequenced by immunoSEQ multiplex PCR, and TCRdb holds only the in-frame ones, with some missing. In the table there are under 100,000 clones, approximately 91% of which are singletons. Specimen: peripheral blood, collected on day 0 of AZD1222 vaccination. The receptors shown here come from an adult in good health.

The chain joins TRBV2 to TRBJ1-3; D unresolved. Germline V gene data show CDR1 as SNHLY and CDR2 as FYNNEI. The CDR3 length is 15 residues. Trimming shortened V by 7 bases and J by 0 bases, and 13 bases separated the two germline ends. The CDR3, as DNA: TGTGCCAGCAAGTTTGAGCTCCTCTCTGGAAACACCATATATTTT. This translates into CASKFELLSGNTIYF.

The gene calls are TRBV5-4 and TRBJ1-6; D is perhaps TRBD1 (5 bases). Trimming cost V 4 bases and J 5 bases, with 10 bases left between them. The CDR3 has 14 amino acids. Germline CDR1 is SGHNT and CDR2 is YYREEE (reference sequence). CDR3 coding DNA: TGTGCCAGCAGCCCAGAGGGGAATAATTCACCCCTCCACTTT. Residues: CASSPEGNNSPLHF.

The chain employs TRBV18 and TRBJ2-7; 8 bases line up with TRBD2. Germline CDR1 and CDR2: KGHSH and LQKENI. V was clipped by 6 bases and J by 0 bases; unmatched bases: 7. The CDR3 contains 15 residues. The CDR3, as DNA: TGTGCCAGCTCCCCGACCGGGGGGGGCTCCTACGAGCAGTACTTC. This sequence encodes CASSPTGGGSYEQYF.

The rearrangement uses TRBV10-3 and TRBJ1-2; D is ambiguous. The germline V and J ends were trimmed by 4 bases and 4 bases, with 13 bases remaining between them. The germline gives CDR1 ENHRY, CDR2 SYGVKD. The length of the CDR3 is 14 residues. The CDR3 DNA sequence: TGTGCCATCAGTGTCGGACTGGTGGGCTATGGCTACACCTTC. Amino acid sequence: CAISVGLVGYGYTF.

This clone was seen once. The chain links TRBV19 to TRBJ1-2; 7 bases agree with TRBD1. V shed 4 bases and J 4 bases; nucleotides not matched to a gene: 6. Germline loops: CDR1 LNHDA, CDR2 SQIVND (reference sequence). The CDR3 is 14 amino acids. The CDR3, as DNA: TGTGCCAGTAGTACACCGACAGGGAGCTATGGCTACACCTTC. Protein sequence: CASSTPTGSYGYTF.

The chain employs TRBV20-1 and TRBJ1-1; weak D call: TRBD1 (5 bases). The CDR3 extends over 11 amino acids. The germline gives CDR1 DFQATT, CDR2 SNEGSKA (reference sequence). Here the CDR3 reads CRAGLNTEAFF. The DNA for the CDR3 is TGCAGGGCGGGACTGAACACTGAAGCTTTCTTT.

The gene calls are TRBV27 and TRBJ2-7; possible D gene TRBD1, 6 bases. This CDR3 spans 13 amino acids. Per germline, CDR1 MNHEY and CDR2 SMNVEV (reference sequence). Trimming stripped 5 bases from V and 0 bases from J, with 8 bases between. In DNA, the CDR3 is TGTGCCAGCAGTCGACAGGTCTCCTACGAGCAGTACTTC. Translating it yields CASSRQVSYEQYF.

This chain uses TRBV10-1 with TRBJ1-1; unclear D gene. This CDR3 has 13 amino acids. V was cut by 6 bases and J by 0 bases, with 8 bases left in between. Germline V gene data show CDR1 as WNHNN and CDR2 as SYGVQD (reference sequence). The CDR3 coding sequence is TGCGCCAGCAGACTGACGGTGAACACTGAAGCTTTCTTT. As protein: CASRLTVNTEAFF.

The chain employs TRBV19 and TRBJ2-2; TRBD1 might be the D (5 bases). With 3 bases removed from V and 4 bases from J, the gap between germline ends came to 12 bases. The CDR3 totals 15 residues. Germline CDR1 LNHDA, CDR2 SQIVND (reference sequence). The CDR3 nucleotides are TGTGCCAGTAGTATTTCCCAGGGTATCACCGGGGAGCTGTTTTTT. Its protein is CASSISQGITGELFF.

The rearrangement joins TRBV5-5 to TRBJ2-2; the D gene is possibly TRBD2 (6 bases). Trimming took 3 bases from V and 8 from J, leaving 23 bases between them. Germline V lookup: CDR1 SGHKS, CDR2 YYEKEE (reference sequence). This CDR3 is built from 17 residues. CDR3 nucleotides: TGTGCCAGCAGCTGGGCAGCTAAGGGACTCTCTACAGGGGAGCTGTTTTTT. It specifies CASSWAAKGLSTGELFF.

V is TRBV5-4 and J is TRBJ2-3; TRBD2 matches 8 bases. V was clipped by 4 bases and J by 5 bases; unmatched bases: 9. Per the germline V gene, CDR1 is SGHNT and CDR2 is YYREEE (reference sequence). The CDR3 totals 15 residues. For the CDR3, the DNA is TGTGCCAGCAGCCGGAGCGGGGGTTTGGGAGATACGCAGTATTTT. Amino acid sequence: CASSRSGGLGDTQYF.

V usage is TRBV10-3 and J usage is TRBJ1-2; tentatively, D is TRBD1 (6 bases). The germline V gene encodes CDR1 ENHRY and CDR2 SYGVKD. This CDR3 has 15 residues. The V end was cut by 7 bases, the J end by 6 bases, with 21 bases between. The CDR3 sequence: CAITPRAGERDGYTF. Written as DNA, the CDR3 is TGTGCCATCACCCCCAGGGCAGGGGAACGGGATGGCTACACCTTC.

This clone is a singleton in its sample. V usage is TRBV18 and J usage is TRBJ2-7, with D unresolved. The germline V gene has CDR1 KGHSH and CDR2 LQKENI. The CDR3 covers 13 residues. V lost 4 bases to trimming and J lost 2 bases, with 9 bases between them. CDR3 bases: TGTGCCAGCTCACTGGGAAGGGCCTACGAGCAGTACTTC. This translates into CASSLGRAYEQYF.

This clone occurred a few times. The V and J genes are TRBV3-1 (or the pseudogene TRBV3-2) and TRBJ1-4; D gene uncertain. CDR1 is LGHDT, CDR2 YNNKEL, per germline (reference sequence). The CDR3 is 14 residues long. V was cut by 4 bases and J by 5 bases, with 11 bases left in between. CDR3 DNA: TGTGCCAGCAGCCCACTGATTCCAAATGAAAAACTGTTTTTT. Protein product: CASSPLIPNEKLFF.

The V call is TRBV5-6, the J call TRBJ1-6; tentatively, D is TRBD1 (5 bases). Germline values: CDR1 SGHDT, CDR2 YYEEEE. Trimming pared 4 bases from V and 7 bases from J, leaving 15 bases between. The CDR3 runs 15 residues. The CDR3 sequence is CASSPVGRLNSPLHF. The CDR3, as DNA: TGTGCCAGCAGCCCCGTGGGGCGGTTGAATTCACCCCTCCACTTT. The full variable domain, rest sourced from reference TRBV5-6 and TRBJ1-6, is DAGVTQSPTHLIKTRGQQVTLRCSPKSGHDTVSWYQQALGQGPQFIFQYYEEEERQRGNFPDRFSGHQFPNYSSELNVNALLLGDSALYLCASSPVGRLNSPLHFGNGTRLTVT.

J is TRBJ2-3 and V is TRBV27, with 12 bases aligning to TRBD2. Germline V gene data show CDR1 as MNHEY and CDR2 as SMNVEV (reference sequence). The junction had 8 bases not matched to a gene; V was cut back by 5 bases and J by 5 bases. The CDR3 sequence is 16 residues long. The chain's CDR3 is CASSQLAGGRIDTQYF. In nucleotides, the CDR3 is TGTGCCAGCAGTCAGCTAGCGGGGGGGCGAATAGATACGCAGTATTTT.

The chain combines TRBV20-1 with TRBJ2-5, with 7 nucleotides matching TRBD2. Germline CDR1 DFQATT, CDR2 SNEGSKA (reference sequence). Losses at the gene ends were 6 bases for V and 0 bases for J; bases not matched to a gene: 10. This CDR3 has 15 residues. The CDR3, as DNA: TGCAGTGCCAGTGATAGCGGGTTGTACCAAGAGACCCAGTACTTC. Its translation: CSASDSGLYQETQYF.

This clone appeared a single time. This chain links TRBV6-5 with TRBJ1-5, with D possibly matching TRBD1 (6 bases). CDR1 MNHEY and CDR2 SVGAGI come from the germline V gene. This CDR3 spans 13 amino acids. The V gene lost 6 bases and the J gene lost 7 bases, with 13 bases spanning the gap. The CDR3 spells CASRGGLGQPQHF. The CDR3 nucleotides read TGTGCCAGCAGAGGGGGGCTAGGCCAGCCCCAGCATTTT.

This CDR3 is CASSVGGTGGWETQYF. The CDR3 nucleotides are TGTGCCAGCAGCGTAGGCGGAACGGGGGGATGGGAGACCCAGTACTTC. The chain employs TRBV9 and TRBJ2-5, with 7 bases aligning to TRBD2. Germline V CDR1 and CDR2: SGDLS, YYNGEE. CDR3 length equals 16 residues. With V trimmed by 0 bases and J by 5 bases, 10 bases remained unmatched.

The chain employs TRBV5-6 and TRBJ1-2; 7 positions agree with TRBD1. CDR3 size: 15 residues. Germline CDR1 SGHDT, CDR2 YYEEEE. V was clipped by 5 bases and J by 0 bases; unmatched bases: 7. CDR3 nucleotide sequence: TGTGCCAGCAGGGTCGACAGGGCTTCTAACTATGGCTACACCTTC. Protein: CASRVDRASNYGYTF.

The rearrangement uses TRBV7-2 and TRBJ2-6; D is tentatively TRBD1 or TRBD2 (5 bases each). Per the germline V gene, CDR1 is SGHTA and CDR2 is FQGNSA. The CDR3 length is 13 residues. V shed 5 bases and J shed 3 bases, with 5 bases lying between them. CDR3 loop: CASSGGGANVLTF. The CDR3 nucleotides are TGTGCCAGCAGCGGGGGTGGGGCCAACGTCCTGACTTTC. Drawing the rest from reference TRBV7-2 and TRBJ2-6, the complete variable domain is GAGVSQSPSNKVTEKGKDVELRCDPISGHTALYWYRQSLGQGLEFLIYFQGNSAPDKSGLPSDRFSAERTGGSVSTLTIQRTQQEDSAVYLCASSGGGANVLTFGAGSRLTVL.

This clone was seen a single time. The V and J genes are TRBV7-8 and TRBJ1-5; D is uncertain. Germline loops: CDR1 SGHVS, CDR2 FQNEAQ. CDR3 length: 15 residues. The germline V and J ends were trimmed by 8 bases and 0 bases, with 14 bases remaining between them. The CDR3 DNA sequence: TGTGCCAGCGGGTTGGGCAGGAATAGCAATCAGCCCCAGCATTTT. Its translation is CASGLGRNSNQPQHF. Combining the CDR3 with reference TRBV7-8 and TRBJ1-5 gives the whole variable domain GAGVSQSPRYKVAKRGQDVALRCDPISGHVSLFWYQQALGQGPEFLTYFQNEAQLDKSGLPSDRFFAERPEGSVSTLKIQRTQQEDSAVYLCASGLGRNSNQPQHFGDGTRLSIL.

The chain recombines TRBV9 with TRBJ2-7; weak D call: TRBD2 (5 bases). The CDR3 runs 14 residues. V shed 3 bases and J shed 0 bases, with 10 bases lying between them. The germline gives CDR1 SGDLS, CDR2 YYNGEE. CDR3 nucleotides: TGTGCCAGCAGCGCCGACTATAGCTCCTACGAGCAGTACTTC. Amino acid sequence: CASSADYSSYEQYF.

V is TRBV7-8 and J is TRBJ2-1; possibly TRBD2 for D (6 bases). CDR3 length: 14 residues. Germline V lookup: CDR1 SGHVS, CDR2 FQNEAQ. V was shortened by 5 bases and J by 8 bases, with 16 bases between the two germline ends. The CDR3 DNA reads TGTGCCAGCAGCCCGACGGACTACCCACATGAGCAGTTCTTC. Protein product: CASSPTDYPHEQFF.

The chain has TRBV29-1 and TRBJ1-2; D may be TRBD1 (6 bases). Trimming left V 4 bases short and J 8 bases short, with 8 bases between. CDR3 length: 10 amino acids. CDR1 is SQVTM and CDR2 is ANQGSEA in the germline V gene. The CDR3 sequence is CSVAGEGYTF. As DNA, the CDR3 is TGCAGCGTTGCAGGGGAGGGCTACACCTTC.

The chain couples TRBV19 to TRBJ1-1, with 8 bases identical to TRBD1. Trimming at V came to 10 bases and at J to 0 bases, leaving 7 bases not matched to a gene. The CDR3 totals 14 residues. Germline CDR1 LNHDA, CDR2 SQIVND (reference sequence). The CDR3 reads CATTGGVMNTEAFF. CDR3 nucleotide sequence: TGTGCCACTACAGGGGGAGTGATGAACACTGAAGCTTTCTTT.

The chain joins TRBV10-1 to TRBJ1-4; possible D gene TRBD1, 5 bases. V was cut by 8 bases and J by 7 bases, with 17 bases left in between. The V gene's germline CDR1 is WNHNN and CDR2 SYGVQD (reference sequence). CDR3 length: 14 amino acids. The CDR3 bases are TGCGCCAGCGGCCCACAGGTTATGGGTGAAAAACTGTTTTTT. Translating gives CASGPQVMGEKLFF.